This T cell receptor (beta chain) emerged from a study of blood T cell repertoires in COVID-19. At the level of the study: From the United States, Italy and Spain came samples of acute and convalescent COVID-19. T cells, B-cell-depleted T cells, or PBMCs supplied cDNA or gDNA.

CDR3 size: 13 residues. V was cut by 6 bases and J by 3 bases, with 12 bases left in between. Germline CDR1 is SQVTM and CDR2 is ANQGSEA. On this clone: The same CDR3 can be traced to other DNA sequences in this sample.

In the original workflow: Reference gene primer amplification yielded estimated nucleated cell counts. This table comes from immunoSEQ multiplex PCR, and its TCRdb copy is limited to in-frame clones, with some not included. V, J and clone size reflect that table, while D and trimming were determined from the DNA. The sample has 650,000 to 800,000 clones; around 90% are singletons. The material sequenced was peripheral blood. This clonotype originated in a woman aged 18 to 35 with acute or convalescent COVID-19. This chain uses TRBV29-1 with TRBJ1-3; tentatively, D is TRBD1 (5 bases). CDR3 nucleotide sequence: TGCAGCGTGACGGGGGGAAGTGGAAACACCATATATTTT. Amino acid sequence: CSVTGGSGNTIYF.